The 8 T cell receptor beta chains listed next were all sequenced from one sample in a study of blood T cell repertoires in COVID-19. TCRdb keeps only in-frame clones here, not all; method: immunoSEQ multiplex PCR. The table lists under 450,000 clones, 89% of them singletons. Sequencing used peripheral blood. These receptors were taken from a woman between 40 and 50 years old with COVID-19, enrolled during active disease.

The chain is built from TRBV9 and TRBJ1-1, with TRBD1 matching over 9 bases. The V gene end was trimmed by 3 bases and the J gene end by 1 base; junction bases not matched to a gene: 4. CDR1 SGDLS and CDR2 YYNGEE come from the germline V gene. The CDR3 is made up of 15 amino acids. CDR3 coding DNA: TGTGCCAGCAGCGCAAGACAGGGGGGGAACACTGAAGCTTTCTTT. It codes for CASSARQGGNTEAFF.

This chain joins TRBV11-3 and TRBJ1-1; perhaps TRBD1 as D (6 bases). The CDR3 consists of 12 residues. Germline V gene lookup returns CDR1 SGHNT and CDR2 YENEEA. With 5 bases removed from V and 8 bases from J, the gap between germline ends came to 12 bases. CDR3 sequence: CASSQGGTEAFF. The DNA for the CDR3 is TGTGCCAGCAGCCAAGGGGGAACGGAAGCTTTCTTT.

The rearrangement joins TRBV6-5 to TRBJ1-4; D unresolved. The length of the CDR3 is 11 residues. Looked up from germline, CDR1 is MNHEY and CDR2 is SVGAGI. Trimming left V 7 bases short and J 8 bases short, with 8 bases between. CDR3 sequence: CASTSPEKLFF. CDR3 DNA sequence: TGTGCCAGCACCAGTCCAGAAAAACTGTTTTTT.

J is TRBJ1-1 and V is TRBV3-1 (or the pseudogene TRBV3-2); D unclear. There are 17 residues in the CDR3. Germline lookup yields CDR1 LGHDT and CDR2 YNNKEL (reference sequence). The germline V and J ends were trimmed by 1 base and 10 bases, with 25 bases remaining between them. CDR3 region: CASSQGVGQVGFLGAFF. The CDR3 DNA follows: TGTGCCAGCAGCCAAGGTGTCGGTCAGGTCGGATTCCTTGGAGCTTTCTTT.

The rearrangement links TRBV7-2 to TRBJ2-7; TRBD1 agrees at 7 bases. The CDR3 is made up of 15 amino acids. The germline V gene has CDR1 SGHTA and CDR2 FQGNSA. V trimming: 3 bases; J trimming: 2 bases; junction bases outside the gene matches: 7. The CDR3 region has the DNA TGTGCCAGCAGCTTCGCAGGGGGACCGACCTACGAGCAGTACTTC. It translates to CASSFAGGPTYEQYF.

V gene TRBV18 combines with J gene TRBJ1-2; D uncertain. CDR3 length equals 14 residues. Germline CDR1 reads KGHSH; CDR2 reads LQKENI. Trimming removed 1 base at V and 3 bases at J, with 9 bases between. The CDR3 DNA reads as TGTGCCAGCTCACCACTCAGTTTCGACTATGGCTACACCTTC. Translation: CASSPLSFDYGYTF.

The chain carries TRBV5-4 and TRBJ1-1; 10 bases map to TRBD1. The CDR3 extends over 14 amino acids. The J segment lost 6 bases and the V segment lost 0 bases, leaving 2 bases of the junction unmatched. Germline V lookup: CDR1 SGHNT, CDR2 YYREEE (reference sequence). The CDR3 region has the DNA TGTGCCAGCAGCTTGGTGGGACAGGGGCCTGAAGCTTTCTTT. This gives the protein CASSLVGQGPEAFF.

DNA of the CDR3: TGCGCCAGCAGCTTCAAGGCCGGGACAGGGGGCGCCAACGGGGAGCTGTTTTTT. Its protein is CASSFKAGTGGANGELFF. This chain links TRBV5-1 with TRBJ2-2; 12 bases are shared with TRBD1. The CDR3 length is 18 residues. V shed 2 bases and J 7 bases; nucleotides not matched to a gene: 12. The V gene's germline CDR1 is SGHRS and CDR2 YFSETQ.